This record concerns one TCR beta chain sequence. No antigen is known for it. The study ran its PCR with 60 Vbeta and 13 Jbeta primers. The table came from immunoSEQ multiplex PCR; TCRdb's copy has only in-frame clones and leaves some out. The table lists over 85,000 clones, roughly 85% of them singletons. This sample stems from a study of cytomegalovirus exposure and HLA in healthy donors. Germline CDR1 is SGHTA and CDR2 is FQGTGA. The CDR3 runs 15 residues. V lost 5 bases and J lost 10; bases outside the gene matches: 14. Study conclusions and caveats: In vitro testing confirmed a few CMV-associated chains as specific for CMV antigens. It was assumed in the presence/absence analyses that sequencing depth was roughly uniform across donors.

The chain recombines TRBV7-3 with TRBJ2-1, with TRBD2 identical over 7 bases. Sequenced sample: PBMCs. The TCR comes from a man in his forties in good health and CMV-seronegative. The chain's CDR3 is CASSSTGGTGGEQFF. CDR3 nucleotides: TGTGCCAGCAGCAGTACGGGGGGAACCGGGGGAGAGCAGTTCTTC.